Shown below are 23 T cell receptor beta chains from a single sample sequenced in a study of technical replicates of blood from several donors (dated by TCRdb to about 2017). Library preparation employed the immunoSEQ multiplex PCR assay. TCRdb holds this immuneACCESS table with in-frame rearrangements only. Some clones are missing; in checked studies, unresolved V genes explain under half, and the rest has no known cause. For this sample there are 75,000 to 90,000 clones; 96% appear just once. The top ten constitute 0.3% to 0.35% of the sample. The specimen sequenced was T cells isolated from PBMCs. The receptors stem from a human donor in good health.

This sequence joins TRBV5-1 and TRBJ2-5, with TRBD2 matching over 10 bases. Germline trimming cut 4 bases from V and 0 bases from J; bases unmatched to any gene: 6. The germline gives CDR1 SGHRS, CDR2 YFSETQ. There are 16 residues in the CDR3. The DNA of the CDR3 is TGCGCCAGCAGCCGACTAGCGGGCGGGGACCAAGAGACCCAGTACTTC. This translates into CASSRLAGGDQETQYF.

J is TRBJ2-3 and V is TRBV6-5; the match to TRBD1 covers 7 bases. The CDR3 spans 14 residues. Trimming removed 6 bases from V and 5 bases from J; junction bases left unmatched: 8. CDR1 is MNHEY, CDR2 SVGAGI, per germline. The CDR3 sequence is CASSLFRTGDTQYF. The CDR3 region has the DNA TGTGCCAGCAGCCTCTTTCGGACAGGAGATACGCAGTATTTT.

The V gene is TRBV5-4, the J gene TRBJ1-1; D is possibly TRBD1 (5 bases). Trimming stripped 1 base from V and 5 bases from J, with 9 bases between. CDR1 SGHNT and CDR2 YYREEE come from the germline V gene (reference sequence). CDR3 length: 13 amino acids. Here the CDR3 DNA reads TGTGCCAGCAGCTTGAAGGGGCGGACTGAAGCTTTCTTT. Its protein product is CASSLKGRTEAFF.

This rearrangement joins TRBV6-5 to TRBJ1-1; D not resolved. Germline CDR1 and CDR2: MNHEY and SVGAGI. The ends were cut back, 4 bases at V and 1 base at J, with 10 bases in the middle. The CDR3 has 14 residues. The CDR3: CASSLEGRNTEAFF. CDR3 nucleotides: TGTGCCAGCAGTTTAGAGGGCAGGAACACTGAAGCTTTCTTT.

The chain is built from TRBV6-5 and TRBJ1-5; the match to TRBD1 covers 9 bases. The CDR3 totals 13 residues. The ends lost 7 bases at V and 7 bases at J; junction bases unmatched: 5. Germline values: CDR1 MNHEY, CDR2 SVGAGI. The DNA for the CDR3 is TGTGCCAGCACTGCGACAGGGGGGCAGCCCCAGCATTTT. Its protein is CASTATGGQPQHF.

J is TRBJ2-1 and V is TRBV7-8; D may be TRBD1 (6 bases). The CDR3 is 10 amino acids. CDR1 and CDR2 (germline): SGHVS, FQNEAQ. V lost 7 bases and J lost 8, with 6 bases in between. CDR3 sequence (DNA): TGTGCCAGCACAGGGGATGAGCAGTTCTTC. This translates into CASTGDEQFF.

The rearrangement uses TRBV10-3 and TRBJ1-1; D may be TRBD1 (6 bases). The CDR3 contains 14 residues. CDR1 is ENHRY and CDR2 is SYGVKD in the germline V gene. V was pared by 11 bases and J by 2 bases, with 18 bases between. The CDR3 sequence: CASKGDLQNTEAFF. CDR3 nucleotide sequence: TGTGCCTCCAAGGGGGACCTTCAAAACACTGAAGCTTTCTTT.

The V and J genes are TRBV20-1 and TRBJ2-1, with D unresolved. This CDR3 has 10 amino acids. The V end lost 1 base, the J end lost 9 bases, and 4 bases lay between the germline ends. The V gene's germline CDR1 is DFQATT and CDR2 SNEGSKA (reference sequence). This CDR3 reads CSARAGEQFF. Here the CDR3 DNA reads TGCAGTGCTAGAGCGGGTGAGCAGTTCTTC.

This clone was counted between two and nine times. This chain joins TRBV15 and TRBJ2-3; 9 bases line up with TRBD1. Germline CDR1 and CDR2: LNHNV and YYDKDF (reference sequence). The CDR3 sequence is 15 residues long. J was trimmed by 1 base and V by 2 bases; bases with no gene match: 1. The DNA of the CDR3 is TGTGCCACCAGCAGAAGGACAGGGGGCACAGATACGCAGTATTTT. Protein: CATSRRTGGTDTQYF.

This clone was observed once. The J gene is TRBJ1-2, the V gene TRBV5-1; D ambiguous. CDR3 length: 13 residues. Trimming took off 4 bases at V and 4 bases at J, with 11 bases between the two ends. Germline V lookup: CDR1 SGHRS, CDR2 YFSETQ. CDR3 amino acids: CASSVDGGYGYTF. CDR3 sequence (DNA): TGCGCCAGCAGCGTGGACGGAGGCTATGGCTACACCTTC. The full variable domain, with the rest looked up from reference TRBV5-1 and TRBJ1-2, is KAGVTQTPRYLIKTRGQQVTLSCSPISGHRSVSWYQQTPGQGLQFLFEYFSETQRNKGNFPGRFSGRQFSNSRSEMNVSTLELGDSALYLCASSVDGGYGYTFGSGTRLTVV.

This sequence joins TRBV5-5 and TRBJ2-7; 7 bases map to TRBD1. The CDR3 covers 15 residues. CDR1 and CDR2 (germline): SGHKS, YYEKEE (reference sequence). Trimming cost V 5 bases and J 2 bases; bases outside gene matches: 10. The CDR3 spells CASSLTRGKAYEQYF. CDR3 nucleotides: TGTGCCAGCAGTTTGACCAGGGGGAAGGCCTACGAGCAGTACTTC.

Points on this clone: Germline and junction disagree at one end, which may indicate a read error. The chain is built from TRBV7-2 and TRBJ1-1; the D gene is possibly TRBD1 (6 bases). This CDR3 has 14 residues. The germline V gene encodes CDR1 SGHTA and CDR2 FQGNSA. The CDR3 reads CASSLVGDNIEAFF. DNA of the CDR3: TGTGCCAGCAGCTTAGTAGGGGACAACATTGAAGCTTTCTTT.

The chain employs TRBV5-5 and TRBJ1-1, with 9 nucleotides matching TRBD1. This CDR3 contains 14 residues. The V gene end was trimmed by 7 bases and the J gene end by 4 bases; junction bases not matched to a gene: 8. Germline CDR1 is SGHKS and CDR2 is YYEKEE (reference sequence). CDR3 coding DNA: TGTGCCAGCGGTTCTGGGACAGGGACCACTGAAGCTTTCTTT. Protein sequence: CASGSGTGTTEAFF.

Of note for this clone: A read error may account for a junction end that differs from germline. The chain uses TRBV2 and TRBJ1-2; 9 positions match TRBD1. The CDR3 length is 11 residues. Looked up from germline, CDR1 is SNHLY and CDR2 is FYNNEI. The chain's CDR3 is CASRNGQGMPF. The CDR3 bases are TGTGCCAGCAGGAACGGACAGGGGATGCCCTTC.

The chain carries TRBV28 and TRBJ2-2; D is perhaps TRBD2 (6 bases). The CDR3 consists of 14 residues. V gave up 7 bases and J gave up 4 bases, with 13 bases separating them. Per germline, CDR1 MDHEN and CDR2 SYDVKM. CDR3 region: CASTEGPFTGELFF. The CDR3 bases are TGTGCCAGCACGGAGGGACCCTTCACCGGGGAGCTGTTTTTT.

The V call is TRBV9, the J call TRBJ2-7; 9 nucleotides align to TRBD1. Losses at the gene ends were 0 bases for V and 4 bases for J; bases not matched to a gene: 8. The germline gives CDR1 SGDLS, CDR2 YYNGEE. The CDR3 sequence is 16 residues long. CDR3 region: CASSVAAGTGFYEQYF. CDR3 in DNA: TGTGCCAGCAGCGTAGCTGCCGGGACAGGGTTTTACGAGCAGTACTTC.

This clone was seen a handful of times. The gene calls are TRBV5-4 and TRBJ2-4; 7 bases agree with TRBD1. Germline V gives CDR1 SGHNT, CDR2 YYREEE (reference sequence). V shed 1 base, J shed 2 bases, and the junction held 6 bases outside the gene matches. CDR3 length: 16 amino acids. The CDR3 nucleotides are TGTGCCAGCAGCTTGAGTGACAGGGTCTCCAAAAACATTCAGTACTTC. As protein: CASSLSDRVSKNIQYF. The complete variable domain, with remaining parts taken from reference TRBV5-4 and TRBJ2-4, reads ETGVTQSPTHLIKTRGQQVTLRCSSQSGHNTVSWYQQALGQGPQFIFQYYREEENGRGNFPPRFSGLQFPNYSSELNVNALELDDSALYLCASSLSDRVSKNIQYFGAGTRLSVL.

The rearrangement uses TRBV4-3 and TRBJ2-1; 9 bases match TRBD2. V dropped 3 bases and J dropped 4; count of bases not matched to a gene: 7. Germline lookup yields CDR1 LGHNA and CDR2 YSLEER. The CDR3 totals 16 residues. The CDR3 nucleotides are TGCGCCAGCAGCCAGCGCGGGAGGGGCTTTTACAATGAGCAGTTCTTC. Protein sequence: CASSQRGRGFYNEQFF.

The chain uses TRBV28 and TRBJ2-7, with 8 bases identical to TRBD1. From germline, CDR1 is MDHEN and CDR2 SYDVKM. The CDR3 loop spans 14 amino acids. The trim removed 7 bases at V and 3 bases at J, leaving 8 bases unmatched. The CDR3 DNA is TGTGCCAGCAACCCGGACAGGGAAATCTACGAGCAGTACTTC. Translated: CASNPDREIYEQYF.

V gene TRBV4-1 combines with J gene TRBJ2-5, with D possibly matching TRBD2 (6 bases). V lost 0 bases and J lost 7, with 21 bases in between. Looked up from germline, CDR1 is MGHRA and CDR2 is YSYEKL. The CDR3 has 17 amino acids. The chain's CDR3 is CASSQESIADLQGTQYF. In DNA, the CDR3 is TGCGCCAGCAGCCAAGAGAGTATAGCGGATTTGCAGGGGACCCAGTACTTC.

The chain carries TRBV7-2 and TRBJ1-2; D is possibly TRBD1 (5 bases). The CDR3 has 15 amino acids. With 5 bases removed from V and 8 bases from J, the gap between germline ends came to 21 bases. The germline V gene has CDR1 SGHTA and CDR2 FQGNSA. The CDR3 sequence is CASSPQGYEPWGYTF. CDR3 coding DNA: TGTGCCAGCAGCCCTCAGGGATACGAGCCTTGGGGCTACACCTTC. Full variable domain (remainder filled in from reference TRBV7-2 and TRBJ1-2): GAGVSQSPSNKVTEKGKDVELRCDPISGHTALYWYRQSLGQGLEFLIYFQGNSAPDKSGLPSDRFSAERTGGSVSTLTIQRTQQEDSAVYLCASSPQGYEPWGYTFGSGTRLTVV.

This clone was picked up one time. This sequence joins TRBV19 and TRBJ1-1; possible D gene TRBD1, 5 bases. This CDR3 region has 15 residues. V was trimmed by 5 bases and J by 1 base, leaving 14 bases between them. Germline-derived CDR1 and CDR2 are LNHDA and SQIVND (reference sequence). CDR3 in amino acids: CASSWSRETNTEAFF. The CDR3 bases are TGTGCCAGTAGTTGGAGCAGGGAAACGAACACTGAAGCTTTCTTT.

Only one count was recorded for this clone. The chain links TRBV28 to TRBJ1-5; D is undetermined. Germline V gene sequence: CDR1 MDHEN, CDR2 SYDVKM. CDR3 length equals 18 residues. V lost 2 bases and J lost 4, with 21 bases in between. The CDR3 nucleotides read TGTGCCAGCAGTTTAGCTACCCCAGACGACTATTCGAATCAGCCCCAGCATTTT. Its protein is CASSLATPDDYSNQPQHF.